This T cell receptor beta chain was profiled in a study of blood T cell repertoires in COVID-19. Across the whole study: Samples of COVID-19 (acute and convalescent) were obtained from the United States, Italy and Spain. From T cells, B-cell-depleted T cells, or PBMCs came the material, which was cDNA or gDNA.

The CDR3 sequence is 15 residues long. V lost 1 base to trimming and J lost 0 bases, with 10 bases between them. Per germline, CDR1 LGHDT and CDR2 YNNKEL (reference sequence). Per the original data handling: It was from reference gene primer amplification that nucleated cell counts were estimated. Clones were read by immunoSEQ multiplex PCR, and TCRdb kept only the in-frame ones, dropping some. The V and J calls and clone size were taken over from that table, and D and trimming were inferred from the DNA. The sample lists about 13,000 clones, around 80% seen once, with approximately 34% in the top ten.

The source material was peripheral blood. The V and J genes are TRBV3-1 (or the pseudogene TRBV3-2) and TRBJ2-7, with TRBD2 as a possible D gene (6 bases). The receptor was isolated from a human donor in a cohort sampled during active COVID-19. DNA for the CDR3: TGTGCCAGCAGCCAAGCGGCGGGGAGCTCCTACGAGCAGTACTTC. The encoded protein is CASSQAAGSSYEQYF.